This T cell receptor beta chain was retrieved from a study of blood T cell repertoires in COVID-19. Whole-study context: Specimens from acute and convalescent COVID-19 originated in the United States, Italy and Spain. From T cells, B-cell-depleted T cells, or PBMCs came the material, which was cDNA or gDNA.

The CDR3 sequence is 15 residues long. Germline CDR1 is GTSNPN and CDR2 is SVGIG (reference sequence). V was clipped by 0 bases and J by 2 bases, with 14 bases between them. Per the authors' pipeline: Cell counts per sample came from amplifying reference gene primers. Only in-frame clones appear in the TCRdb table, and some are missing; sequencing was by immunoSEQ multiplex PCR. V and J calls and clone size are those listed in that table; D and trimming were worked out from the DNA. This sample has about 100,000 clones, with roughly 80% found just once. This sequence originates from a woman in her sixties or seventies with acute or convalescent COVID-19. Sequenced sample: peripheral blood. This chain joins TRBV30 and TRBJ2-7, with D unclear. CDR3 region: CAWSVRPGSPYEQYF. The CDR3, as DNA: TGTGCCTGGAGTGTACGCCCAGGATCTCCCTACGAGCAGTACTTC.